Listed here are 22 T cell receptor beta chains from one sample, sequenced in a study of blood T cells in healthy people across ages. For the second PCR, which ran for 7 to 11 cycles, a sample-barcoded 5' primer and a J-beta primer mix were used. One entry per CDR3 protein, called by TCRdb with MiXCR from the 5' RACE reads. The table has more than 500,000 distinct CDR3 sequences, roughly 29% seen once. The sequencing input was blood. The receptor set was obtained from a woman in her 70s in good health.

The gene calls are TRBV5-1 and TRBJ2-3; D may be TRBD1 (7 bases). Germline CDR1 SGHRS, CDR2 YFSETQ. The length of the CDR3 is 14 residues. Trimming cost V 3 bases and J 4 bases, with 12 bases left between them. The chain's CDR3 is CASSSGGTADTQYF. CDR3 in DNA: TGCGCCAGCAGCTCAGGGGGGACGGCAGATACGCAGTATTTT.

The CDR3 reads CSVSRGPGDTTGELFF. CDR3 DNA: TGCAGCGTTTCCAGGGGGCCGGGGGACACCACCGGGGAGCTGTTTTTT. This chain links TRBV29-1 with TRBJ2-2, with 8 bases identical to TRBD1. The J segment lost 4 bases and the V segment lost 5 bases, leaving 12 bases of the junction unmatched. CDR3 length: 16 amino acids. Germline CDR1 is SQVTM and CDR2 is ANQGSEA.

The genes are TRBV3-1 and TRBJ1-5, with unresolved D. The CDR3 totals 13 residues. CDR1 LGHDT and CDR2 YNNKEL come from the germline V gene (reference sequence). Trimming removed 4 bases at V and 5 bases at J, with 9 bases between. This chain's CDR3 is CASSPRPYQPQHF. In DNA, the CDR3 is TGTGCCAGCAGCCCTCGACCTTATCAGCCCCAGCATTTT.

About this clonotype itself: Relative to the germline gene, one junction end is altered; a read error may explain this. CDR3 in amino acids: CANSSPGQGEFEQFF. In nucleotides, the CDR3 is TGTGCCAACAGCTCCCCGGGACAGGGCGAGTTTGAGCAGTTCTTC. V is TRBV7-9 and J is TRBJ2-1; 9 bases fit TRBD1. Per germline, CDR1 SEHNR and CDR2 FQNEAQ (reference sequence). The CDR3 is made up of 15 amino acids.

This clonotype was picked up a small number of times. The genes are TRBV19 and TRBJ1-4; the D gene is possibly TRBD1 (5 bases). Looked up from germline, CDR1 is LNHDA and CDR2 is SQIVND (reference sequence). The CDR3 contains 14 residues. V lost 5 bases to trimming and J lost 4 bases, with 11 bases between them. CDR3 nucleotides: TGTGCCAGTAGTGTCACGGGGGGTAATGAAAAACTGTTTTTT. Protein sequence: CASSVTGGNEKLFF.

The rearrangement joins TRBV19 to TRBJ2-2; D gene uncertain. Trimming stripped 10 bases from V and 6 bases from J, with 21 bases between. The CDR3 consists of 15 residues. From germline, CDR1 is LNHDA and CDR2 SQIVND (reference sequence). CDR3 sequence reads: CATRGVRTMAGELFF. As DNA, the CDR3 is TGTGCCACCCGCGGCGTCAGAACTATGGCCGGGGAGCTGTTTTTT.

This clonotype was observed a few times. The J gene is TRBJ1-6, the V gene TRBV7-9, with D tentatively TRBD1 (5 bases). The ends were cut back, 5 bases at V and 6 bases at J, with 11 bases in the middle. CDR3 length equals 14 residues. Germline CDR1 SEHNR, CDR2 FQNEAQ (reference sequence). In DNA, the CDR3 is TGTGCCAGCAGCCCGGGACGGAGTAATTCACCCCTCCACTTT. Amino acid sequence: CASSPGRSNSPLHF.

About this clonotype: An end of the junction differs from the germline gene, which may be a read error. The rearrangement joins TRBV7-9 to TRBJ2-5; 9 nucleotides agree with TRBD1. CDR1 is SEHNR and CDR2 is FQNEAQ in the germline V gene (reference sequence). The CDR3 is 11 residues long. The CDR3 DNA is TGTGCCAGCAGCTTAAGGGACAGGGTATTCTTC. It yields the protein CASSLRDRVFF.

This clonotype occurred many times. This chain connects TRBV29-1 to TRBJ2-7, with 8 positions matching TRBD1. The CDR3 runs to 13 residues. V shed 5 bases, J shed 5 bases, and the junction held 8 bases outside the gene matches. CDR1 is SQVTM and CDR2 is ANQGSEA in the germline V gene. CDR3 sequence (DNA): TGCAGCGTTCCGCGACAGGGGTCGAACGAGCAGTACTTC. Its translation: CSVPRQGSNEQYF.

The chain carries TRBV6-2 or TRBV6-3 and TRBJ2-1; TRBD2 aligns across 14 bases. The CDR3 length is 19 residues. The ends lost 8 bases at V and 2 bases at J; junction bases unmatched: 14. Per the germline V gene, CDR1 is MNHEY and CDR2 is SVGEGT. CDR3 in DNA: TGTGCCAGCTCCCTTGGGACTAGCGGGGGCGAGGGAACCTACAATGAGCAGTTCTTC. This encodes CASSLGTSGGEGTYNEQFF.

The V gene is TRBV7-9, the J gene TRBJ1-6; possible D gene TRBD1, 5 bases. V lost 5 bases, J lost 1 base, and 12 bases lay in between. Germline CDR1 SEHNR, CDR2 FQNEAQ (reference sequence). This CDR3 has 16 residues. As DNA, the CDR3 is TGTGCCAGCAGCCCCTTGGGGGGGTCCTATAATTCACCCCTCCACTTT. Amino acids: CASSPLGGSYNSPLHF.

This clonotype was observed at least ten times. The gene calls are TRBV7-9 and TRBJ1-1; 8 positions agree with TRBD1. V lost 3 bases, J lost 1 base, and 1 base stayed unmatched. The V gene's germline CDR1 is SEHNR and CDR2 FQNEAQ (reference sequence). This CDR3 is 14 amino acids long. The CDR3 spells CASSFDRGNTEAFF. CDR3 bases: TGTGCCAGCAGCTTTGACAGGGGGAACACTGAAGCTTTCTTT.

The chain carries TRBV11-2 and TRBJ1-4; possible D gene TRBD1, 6 bases. CDR1 SGHAT and CDR2 FQNNGV come from the germline V gene. The CDR3 totals 21 residues. Trimming cost V 6 bases and J 0 bases, with 29 bases left between them. The DNA of the CDR3 is TGTGCCAGCAGTGCCCGCCCATACCTATCCGGACAGCCTGCAACTAATGAAAAACTGTTTTTT. It encodes CASSARPYLSGQPATNEKLFF.

The chain uses TRBV30 and TRBJ2-1; 9 bases are a match to TRBD2. Unmatched junction bases numbered 10, after V lost 8 bases and J lost 2 bases. This CDR3 has 15 amino acids. Germline-derived CDR1 and CDR2 are GTSNPN and SVGIG (reference sequence). CDR3 bases: TGTGCCAGAGAGCGTTTAGCGGGGGCCTACAATGAGCAGTTCTTC. Amino acids: CARERLAGAYNEQFF.

This clonotype came up a few times. The CDR3 loop is CATISGPADGYTF. The CDR3 DNA reads TGTGCCACCATTAGTGGACCCGCGGATGGCTACACCTTC. This chain uses TRBV10-3 with TRBJ1-2; no clear D. Germline CDR1 reads ENHRY; CDR2 reads SYGVKD. Trimming took 10 bases from V and 6 from J, leaving 18 bases between them. This CDR3 is built from 13 residues.

The chain has TRBV20-1 and TRBJ2-2, with D possibly TRBD2 on 6 matching bases. This CDR3 spans 15 amino acids. Germline CDR1 is DFQATT and CDR2 is SNEGSKA (reference sequence). V dropped 7 bases and J dropped 0 bases, with 15 bases sitting between them. CDR3 sequence: CSVLDGGTNTGELFF. CDR3 in DNA: TGCAGTGTACTGGATGGGGGGACGAACACCGGGGAGCTGTTTTTT.

This clonotype was seen only a few times. The chain uses TRBV2 and TRBJ2-1; 9 nucleotides agree with TRBD2. Germline CDR1 SNHLY, CDR2 FYNNEI. V gave up 8 bases and J gave up 4 bases; unmatched junction bases: 9. This CDR3 is 15 amino acids long. CDR3 DNA sequence: TGTGCCAGCGTGAGGGAAGCGGGGGGATACAATGAGCAGTTCTTC. As protein: CASVREAGGYNEQFF.

V gene TRBV29-1 combines with J gene TRBJ2-3; 11 bases are shared with TRBD1. The ends lost 1 base at V and 3 bases at J; junction bases unmatched: 6. Per the germline V gene, CDR1 is SQVTM and CDR2 is ANQGSEA. CDR3 length equals 16 residues. The chain's CDR3 is CSVEVAGTGGTDTQYF. The CDR3 DNA reads as TGCAGCGTTGAAGTCGCCGGGACAGGGGGAACAGATACGCAGTATTTT.

Concerning this clonotype: At one end, the junction sequence differs from germline, possibly due to a read error. The gene calls are TRBV5-5 and TRBJ2-2, with D unresolved. The CDR3 totals 13 residues. Germline V gene data show CDR1 as SGHKS and CDR2 as YYEKEE (reference sequence). The CDR3 DNA reads as TGTACCAGCAGCCAACAGAACACCGGGGAGCTGTTTTTT. It translates to CTSSQQNTGELFF.

The gene calls are TRBV9 and TRBJ2-5, with D perhaps being TRBD1 or TRBD2 (6 bases each). Trimming removed 1 base at V and 3 bases at J, with 13 bases between. The germline gives CDR1 SGDLS, CDR2 YYNGEE. This CDR3 is built from 15 residues. The CDR3 region has the DNA TGTGCCAGCAGCGTATACGGGGGCGAGGAAGAGACCCAGTACTTC. This gives the protein CASSVYGGEEETQYF. The full variable domain, with the rest looked up from reference TRBV9 and TRBJ2-5, is DSGVTQTPKHLITATGQRVTLRCSPRSGDLSVYWYQQSLDQGLQFLIQYYNGEERAKGNILERFSAQQFPDLHSELNLSSLELGDSALYFCASSVYGGEEETQYFGPGTRLLVL.

This clonotype was detected a few times. The V and J genes are TRBV20-1 and TRBJ2-1; D may correspond to TRBD1 or TRBD2 (6 bases each). V lost 1 base and J lost 5, with 15 bases in between. CDR1 DFQATT and CDR2 SNEGSKA come from the germline V gene (reference sequence). The CDR3 is 15 residues long. CDR3 protein: CSARGVVGGHNEQFF. The CDR3 DNA follows: TGCAGTGCTAGAGGGGTTGTCGGGGGCCACAATGAGCAGTTCTTC.

This chain links TRBV4-3 with TRBJ1-2, with 7 positions matching TRBD1. Germline assignment: CDR1 LGHNA and CDR2 YSLEER. The J segment lost 2 bases and the V segment lost 0 bases, leaving 3 bases of the junction unmatched. The CDR3 sequence is 15 residues long. The CDR3 coding sequence is TGCGCCAGCAGCCAAGAACCGGGACAGAACTATGGCTACACCTTC. It encodes CASSQEPGQNYGYTF.